Following are 12 T cell receptor beta chains from one sample sequenced in a study of T cell clusters in autoimmune cytopenias. TRB rearrangements were amplified by touch-down multiplex PCR with mixed TRB-A/B primers. One entry per CDR3 protein, without DNA, is what TCRdb gives after re-calling the multiplex PCR reads. The sample table includes 9,500 to 12,000 distinct CDR3 sequences. TRB amplification used roughly 250 ng of peripheral blood genomic DNA. These data are also associated with another study on T cell repertoires in aging, cancer and after chemotherapy.

Sequencing used peripheral blood. These receptors were taken from a human donor in good health.

The rearrangement joins TRBV18 to TRBJ2-5; with no DNA, the TCRdb D assignment of TRBD1 cannot be verified. Germline CDR1 reads KGHSH; CDR2 reads LQKENI. This CDR3 is 14 amino acids long. This CDR3 reads CASSPRATGETQYF.

The genes are TRBV6-2 or TRBV6-3 and TRBJ1-1. From germline, CDR1 is MNHEY and CDR2 SVGEGT. The length of the CDR3 is 15 residues. This CDR3 is CASSYSGEVITEAFF.

The genes are TRBV27 and TRBJ2-7. The CDR3 contains 13 residues. Per the germline V gene, CDR1 is MNHEY and CDR2 is SMNVEV (reference sequence). CDR3 sequence reads: CASSFGPSYEQYF.

The chain recombines TRBV19 with TRBJ2-3; as DNA is missing, the TRBD1 call by TCRdb cannot be tested. This CDR3 comprises 15 residues. In germline, CDR1 is LNHDA, CDR2 SQIVND (reference sequence). The CDR3 reads CASSMSSGGADTQYF.

CDR3 in amino acids: CASRYPTGRANYGYTF. This chain links TRBV12-3 or TRBV12-4 with TRBJ1-2; the TCRdb D gene call, TRBD1, has no DNA to confirm it. This CDR3 comprises 16 residues.

The rearrangement uses TRBV29-1 and TRBJ2-4; the D gene TCRdb calls, TRBD1, cannot be checked with no DNA. The CDR3 consists of 16 residues. CDR1 is SQVTM, CDR2 ANQGSEA, per germline. CDR3 sequence reads: CSVDPGKGARGDIQYF.

Judged by frequency, this clonotype is medium-sized. The chain uses TRBV19 and TRBJ2-7. CDR1 is LNHDA, CDR2 SQIVND, per germline (reference sequence). This CDR3 is 13 amino acids long. The CDR3 here is CATTDSLSYEQYF.

The chain employs TRBV5-4 and TRBJ2-3. Germline CDR1 and CDR2: SGHNT and YYREEE (reference sequence). The CDR3 runs to 16 residues. This chain's CDR3 is CASSLATSASTDTQYF.

The chain uses TRBV20-1 and TRBJ2-1; TCRdb's assignment of TRBD1 cannot be checked, as there is no DNA. The length of the CDR3 is 16 residues. Looked up from germline, CDR1 is DFQATT and CDR2 is SNEGSKA (reference sequence). The CDR3 loop is CSARDPGQGDYNEQFF.

Its frequency marks this clonotype as medium-sized. CDR3 residues: CAWSNEPRLPYEQYF. The chain joins TRBV30 to TRBJ2-7; as DNA is missing, the TRBD2 call by TCRdb cannot be tested. Per the germline V gene, CDR1 is GTSNPN and CDR2 is SVGIG (reference sequence). This CDR3 has 15 amino acids.

The CDR3 protein is CASSPSEGTDTQYF. The V gene is TRBV18, the J gene TRBJ2-3. Germline V gene data show CDR1 as KGHSH and CDR2 as LQKENI. CDR3 length: 14 residues.

This chain uses TRBV11-2 with TRBJ1-4. Germline CDR1 reads SGHAT; CDR2 reads FQNNGV. The CDR3 extends over 15 amino acids. The CDR3: CASSLGAGYNEKLFF.